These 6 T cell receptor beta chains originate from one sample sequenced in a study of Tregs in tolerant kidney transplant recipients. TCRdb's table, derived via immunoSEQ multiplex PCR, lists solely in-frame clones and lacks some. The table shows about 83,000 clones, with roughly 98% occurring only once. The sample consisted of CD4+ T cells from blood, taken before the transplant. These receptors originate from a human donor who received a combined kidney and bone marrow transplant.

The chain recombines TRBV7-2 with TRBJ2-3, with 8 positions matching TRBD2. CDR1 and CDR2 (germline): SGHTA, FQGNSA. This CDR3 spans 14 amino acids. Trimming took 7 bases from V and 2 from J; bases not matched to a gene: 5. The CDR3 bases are TGTGCCAGCATCCTTAGCGGGGACACAGATACGCAGTATTTT. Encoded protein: CASILSGDTDTQYF.

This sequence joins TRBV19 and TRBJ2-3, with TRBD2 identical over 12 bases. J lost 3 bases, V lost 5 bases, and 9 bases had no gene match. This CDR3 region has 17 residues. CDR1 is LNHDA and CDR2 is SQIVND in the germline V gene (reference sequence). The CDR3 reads CASSPSLAGGGTDTQYF. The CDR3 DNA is TGTGCCAGTAGTCCCTCACTAGCGGGGGGTGGAACAGATACGCAGTATTTT.

Here the CDR3 reads CASSEWHFDDGGDTQYF. CDR3 coding DNA: TGTGCCAGCAGTGAATGGCATTTTGACGACGGGGGAGATACGCAGTATTTT. The rearrangement uses TRBV25-1 and TRBJ2-3; D might be TRBD2 (6 bases). Germline assignment: CDR1 MGHDK and CDR2 SYGVNS. Trimming removed 1 base at V and 5 bases at J, with 19 bases between. The CDR3 extends over 17 amino acids.

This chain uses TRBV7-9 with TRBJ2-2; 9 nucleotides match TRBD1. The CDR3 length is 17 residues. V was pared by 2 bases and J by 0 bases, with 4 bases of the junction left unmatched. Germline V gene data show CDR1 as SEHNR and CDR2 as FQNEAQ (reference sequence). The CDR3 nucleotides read TGTGCCAGCAGCTTAATCGGGACAGGGACGAACACCGGGGAGCTGTTTTTT. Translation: CASSLIGTGTNTGELFF.

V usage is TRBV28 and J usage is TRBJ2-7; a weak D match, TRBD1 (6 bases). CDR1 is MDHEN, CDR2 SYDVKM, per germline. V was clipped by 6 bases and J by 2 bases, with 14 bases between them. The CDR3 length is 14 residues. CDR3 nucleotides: TGTGCCAGCAGACCATACAGGGTTACCTACGAGCAGTACTTC. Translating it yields CASRPYRVTYEQYF.

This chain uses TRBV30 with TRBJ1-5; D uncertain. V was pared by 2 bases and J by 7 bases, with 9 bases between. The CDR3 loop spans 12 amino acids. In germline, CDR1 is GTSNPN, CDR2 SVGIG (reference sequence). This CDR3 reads CAWSRRLQPQHF. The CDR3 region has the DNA TGTGCCTGGAGTCGGAGGTTGCAGCCCCAGCATTTT.